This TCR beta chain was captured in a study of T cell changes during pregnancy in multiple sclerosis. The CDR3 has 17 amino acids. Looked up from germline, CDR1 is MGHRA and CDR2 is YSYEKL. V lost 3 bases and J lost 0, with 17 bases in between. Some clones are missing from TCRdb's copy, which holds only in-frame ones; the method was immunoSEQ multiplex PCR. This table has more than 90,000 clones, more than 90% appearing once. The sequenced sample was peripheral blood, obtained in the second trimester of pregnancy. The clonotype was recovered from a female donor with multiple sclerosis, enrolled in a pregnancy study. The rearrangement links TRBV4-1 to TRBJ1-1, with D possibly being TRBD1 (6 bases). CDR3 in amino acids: CASSQGRDTVLNTEAFF. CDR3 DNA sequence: TGCGCCAGCAGCCAGGGTAGGGACACTGTCTTGAACACTGAAGCTTTCTTT.